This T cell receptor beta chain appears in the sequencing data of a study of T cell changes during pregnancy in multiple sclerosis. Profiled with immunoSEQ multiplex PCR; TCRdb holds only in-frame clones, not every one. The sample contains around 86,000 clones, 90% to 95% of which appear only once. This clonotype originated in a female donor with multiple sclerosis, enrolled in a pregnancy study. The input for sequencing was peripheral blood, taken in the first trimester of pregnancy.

As DNA, the CDR3 is TGTGCCAGCAGAGAGACAGTGTTGAACACTGAAGCTTTCTTT. The encoded protein is CASRETVLNTEAFF. The V and J genes are TRBV6-5 and TRBJ1-1, with D maybe TRBD1 (5 bases). Per germline, CDR1 MNHEY and CDR2 SVGAGI. V was shortened by 6 bases and J by 0 bases, with 11 bases between the two germline ends. The CDR3 is 14 amino acids.